The 22 T cell receptor beta chains in this list originate from one sample, sequenced in a study of blood T cell repertoires in COVID-19. Profiled with immunoSEQ multiplex PCR; TCRdb holds only in-frame clones, not every one. The sample contains 200,000 to 250,000 clones, approximately 91% of which appear only once. Material for sequencing was peripheral blood. These receptors were taken from a woman aged 35 to 49 with acute or convalescent COVID-19.

The chain has TRBV4-2 and TRBJ1-5; D is undetermined. V was trimmed by 2 bases and J by 7 bases, leaving 12 bases between them. Per germline, CDR1 LGHNA and CDR2 YNFKEQ. This CDR3 region has 14 residues. The CDR3, as DNA: TGTGCCAGCAGCCAATATAACACGGGACAGCCCCAGCATTTT. This sequence encodes CASSQYNTGQPQHF.

This sequence joins TRBV29-1 and TRBJ2-6; D is uncertain. The V gene lost 0 bases and the J gene lost 4 bases, with 10 bases spanning the gap. The germline V gene has CDR1 SQVTM and CDR2 ANQGSEA. The CDR3 is 15 amino acids. The DNA for the CDR3 is TGCAGCGTTGAAGAACCGGGTAGGGGGGCCAACGTCCTGACTTTC. It is translated as CSVEEPGRGANVLTF.

Comments on this clone: One junction end does not reproduce the germline sequence, and a read error may be involved. The V gene is TRBV2, the J gene TRBJ1-2; 7 positions agree with TRBD1. The germline V gene has CDR1 SNHLY and CDR2 FYNNEI. CDR3 length: 13 amino acids. CDR3 nucleotide sequence: TGTGCCAGCAGCCCCCGGGACAGTGTTAGATGGGGCTTC. Protein: CASSPRDSVRWGF.

This clone was picked up many times. V usage is TRBV3-1 (or the pseudogene TRBV3-2) and J usage is TRBJ2-3, with no clear D. The CDR3 length is 14 residues. Germline-derived CDR1 and CDR2 are LGHDT and YNNKEL (reference sequence). The V and J ends lost 0 bases and 8 bases respectively, with 12 bases between them. The CDR3 is CASSQDRNRGTQYF. CDR3 in DNA: TGTGCCAGCAGCCAAGATCGAAATCGAGGTACGCAGTATTTT.

This sequence joins TRBV6-5 and TRBJ1-2; TRBD1 matches at 7 bases. The ends lost 6 bases at V and 8 bases at J; junction bases unmatched: 9. CDR1 and CDR2 (germline): MNHEY, SVGAGI. The CDR3 length is 13 residues. CDR3: CASSRGTTLGYTF. As DNA, the CDR3 is TGTGCCAGCAGCAGGGGGACAACGTTAGGCTACACCTTC.

The gene calls are TRBV18 and TRBJ2-5, with 9 bases that match TRBD2. Trimming took 4 bases from V and 3 from J; bases not matched to a gene: 3. The CDR3 consists of 14 residues. Germline V gives CDR1 KGHSH, CDR2 LQKENI. The CDR3, as DNA: TGTGCCAGCTCACTTAGCGGGGGCAAAGAGACCCAGTACTTC. Protein: CASSLSGGKETQYF.

The chain recombines TRBV19 with TRBJ1-1, with D perhaps TRBD1 (5 bases). The CDR3 runs to 15 residues. Germline V gives CDR1 LNHDA, CDR2 SQIVND (reference sequence). V shed 6 bases and J shed 4 bases, with 18 bases lying between them. CDR3 residues: CASRGERGPGTEAFF. CDR3 nucleotides: TGTGCCAGTAGGGGGGAGCGGGGACCGGGCACTGAAGCTTTCTTT.

The chain joins TRBV10-3 to TRBJ1-5; the match to TRBD1 covers 12 bases. V shed 3 bases and J 1 base; nucleotides not matched to a gene: 13. Germline lookup yields CDR1 ENHRY and CDR2 SYGVKD. The length of the CDR3 is 20 residues. The CDR3 sequence: CAISDLEGTGGASSNQPQHF. CDR3 nucleotide sequence: TGTGCCATCAGTGACCTCGAGGGGACAGGGGGCGCGTCAAGCAATCAGCCCCAGCATTTT.

The V call is TRBV19, the J call TRBJ1-2; 8 bases align to TRBD1. Trimming took 8 bases from V and 5 from J; bases not matched to a gene: 10. In germline, CDR1 is LNHDA, CDR2 SQIVND (reference sequence). CDR3 length: 14 amino acids. The CDR3 DNA sequence: TGTGCCAGTTCTTTGCGGACAGGGATTTATGGCTACACCTTC. It codes for CASSLRTGIYGYTF.

The chain links TRBV6-5 to TRBJ1-3; 7 bases agree with TRBD1. V lost 6 bases to trimming and J lost 2 bases; unmatched junction nucleotides: 4. CDR1 and CDR2 from the germline V gene are MNHEY and SVGAGI. The CDR3 extends over 14 amino acids. CDR3 in DNA: TGTGCCAGCAGACGACAGGGAACTGGAAACACCATATATTTT. Translation: CASRRQGTGNTIYF.

This chain uses TRBV5-1 with TRBJ2-1; 7 bases fit TRBD1. The CDR3 is 13 residues long. Germline CDR1 SGHRS, CDR2 YFSETQ. Trimming removed 1 base from V and 7 bases from J; junction bases left unmatched: 2. The CDR3 sequence is CASSLTGVNEQFF. The DNA for the CDR3 is TGCGCCAGCAGCTTGACAGGGGTAAATGAGCAGTTCTTC.

This chain joins TRBV5-6 and TRBJ2-3, with D possibly matching TRBD2 (6 bases). The CDR3 spans 14 residues. Germline CDR1 reads SGHDT; CDR2 reads YYEEEE. Trimming took off 3 bases at V and 6 bases at J, with 14 bases between the two ends. CDR3 DNA: TGTGCCAGCAGCTCCCCGAGTGGGGGGGATACGCAGTATTTT. This sequence encodes CASSSPSGGDTQYF.

This clone was seen just once. The genes are TRBV19 and TRBJ1-3; tentative D call: TRBD1 (6 bases). This CDR3 has 15 amino acids. The V gene lost 5 bases and the J gene lost 3 bases, with 14 bases spanning the gap. From germline, CDR1 is LNHDA and CDR2 SQIVND (reference sequence). The DNA for the CDR3 is TGTGCCAGTAGTCCCCTCGGGGGGCGTGGAAACACCATATATTTT. It codes for CASSPLGGRGNTIYF.

This chain uses TRBV6-5 with TRBJ1-4, with a weak D call TRBD1 (6 bases). Between the trimmed V and J ends, which lost 2 bases and 1 base, there was a span of 8 bases. The CDR3 spans 15 residues. Per the germline V gene, CDR1 is MNHEY and CDR2 is SVGAGI. In DNA, the CDR3 is TGTGCCAGCAGTTACCGGACAGTAACTAATGAAAAACTGTTTTTT. Protein sequence: CASSYRTVTNEKLFF.

The genes are TRBV9 and TRBJ1-1; 8 bases map to TRBD1. V shed 0 bases and J 3 bases; nucleotides not matched to a gene: 19. The germline gives CDR1 SGDLS, CDR2 YYNGEE. The CDR3 length is 20 residues. The CDR3 DNA sequence: TGTGCCAGCAGCGTAGTAGTAGGCACCTTGGGGCAGGGGGCTGACACTGAAGCTTTCTTT. Its protein product is CASSVVVGTLGQGADTEAFF.

V gene TRBV12-3 or TRBV12-4 combines with J gene TRBJ1-4; D is possibly TRBD1 (5 bases). Trimming left V 6 bases short and J 8 bases short, with 10 bases between. This CDR3 has 12 residues. DNA of the CDR3: TGTGCCAGCAGAGGGGAGGAAGAAAAACTGTTTTTT. This codes for CASRGEEEKLFF.

The V gene is TRBV13, the J gene TRBJ2-3, with a weak D call TRBD2 (5 bases). Germline V gives CDR1 PRHDT, CDR2 FYEKMQ (reference sequence). V was trimmed by 3 bases and J by 1 base, leaving 11 bases between them. CDR3 length: 15 amino acids. CDR3 DNA: TGTGCCAGCAGCTTTTCAGGACTTGGCACAGATACGCAGTATTTT. Its protein product is CASSFSGLGTDTQYF.

As for this clone: Other nucleotide sequences from this sample produce the same CDR3. The chain recombines TRBV2 with TRBJ1-1; possibly TRBD1 for D (6 bases). V shed 5 bases and J shed 2 bases, with 9 bases lying between them. This CDR3 region has 13 residues. CDR1 is SNHLY, CDR2 FYNNEI, per germline. Here the CDR3 reads CASSLQGNTEAFF. CDR3 DNA: TGTGCCAGCAGTTTACAGGGAAACACTGAAGCTTTCTTT.

The chain is built from TRBV7-9 and TRBJ2-1; tentatively, D is TRBD2 (5 bases). The CDR3 length is 16 residues. V lost 4 bases to trimming and J lost 1 base, with 14 bases between them. Germline V gene lookup returns CDR1 SEHNR and CDR2 FQNEAQ (reference sequence). CDR3 in amino acids: CASSYQRTDSYNEQFF. In DNA, the CDR3 is TGTGCCAGCAGCTACCAAAGGACTGATTCCTACAATGAGCAGTTCTTC.

The rearrangement links TRBV4-1 to TRBJ2-7, with 8 nucleotides matching TRBD2. CDR1 MGHRA and CDR2 YSYEKL come from the germline V gene. V lost 0 bases, J lost 2 bases, and 6 bases stayed unmatched. The CDR3 has 16 amino acids. The CDR3 spells CASSQDWLAGTYEQYV. CDR3 nucleotides: TGCGCCAGCAGCCAAGATTGGCTAGCGGGCACCTACGAGCAGTACGTC.

V is TRBV15 and J is TRBJ2-2; a weak D match, TRBD1 (6 bases). In germline, CDR1 is LNHNV, CDR2 YYDKDF (reference sequence). CDR3 length equals 15 residues. Trimming pared 1 base from V and 1 base from J, leaving 7 bases between. CDR3 loop: CATSRGQENTGELFF. DNA of the CDR3: TGTGCCACCAGCAGAGGACAGGAGAACACCGGGGAGCTGTTTTTT.

The chain combines TRBV2 with TRBJ1-4; the D gene is possibly TRBD1 (5 bases). Trimming took off 11 bases at V and 5 bases at J, with 15 bases between the two ends. Germline V gives CDR1 SNHLY, CDR2 FYNNEI. This CDR3 has 13 residues. The CDR3 nucleotides are TGTGCCGGATCGTGGAGGGGCAATGAAAAACTGTTTTTT. Translation gives CAGSWRGNEKLFF. Combining the CDR3 with reference TRBV2 and TRBJ1-4 gives the whole variable domain EPEVTQTPSHQVTQMGQEVILRCVPISNHLYFYWYRQILGQKVEFLVSFYNNEISEKSEIFDDQFSVERPDGSNFTLKIRSTKLEDSAMYFCAGSWRGNEKLFFGSGTQLSVL.